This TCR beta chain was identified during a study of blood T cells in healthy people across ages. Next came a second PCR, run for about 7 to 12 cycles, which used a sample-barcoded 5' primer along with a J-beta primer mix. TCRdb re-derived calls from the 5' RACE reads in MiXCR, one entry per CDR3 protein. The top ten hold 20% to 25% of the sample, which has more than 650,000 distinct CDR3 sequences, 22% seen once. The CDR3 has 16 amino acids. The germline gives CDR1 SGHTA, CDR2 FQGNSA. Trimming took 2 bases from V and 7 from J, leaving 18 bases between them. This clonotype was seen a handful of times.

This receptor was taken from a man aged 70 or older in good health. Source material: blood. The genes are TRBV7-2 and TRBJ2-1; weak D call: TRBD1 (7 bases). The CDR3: CASSLPGGSKFNEQFF. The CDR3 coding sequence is TGTGCCAGCAGCTTACCAGGGGGGAGTAAGTTTAATGAGCAGTTCTTC.